The clone carrying this T cell receptor (beta chain) was seen at least ten times. Its target is not known. These data originate in a study of neurological immune-mediated disorders. General study findings and limits: The greatest degree of TCR clonal expansion was observed in HTLV-1-associated myelopathy, with the lowest in multiple sclerosis, below that of healthy controls. None of the CDR3 amino acid sequences in expanded clones turned up in more than one subject, which points to private repertoires in all groups.

Germline values: CDR1 SGHDT, CDR2 YYEEEE. This CDR3 contains 17 residues. The V and J ends lost 0 bases and 4 bases, in that order; junction bases with no gene match: 7. The cDNA was produced through 5'RACE with 10-nucleotide random UMIs. TCRdb re-called the 5' RACE reads through MiXCR, storing one row per CDR3 protein. The data contain more than 50,000 distinct CDR3 sequences, 5.2% of them singletons. The specimen was PBMCs. The clonotype was recovered from a woman aged 25 to 39 with multiple sclerosis. The chain is built from TRBV5-6 and TRBJ2-3, with 11 bases that match TRBD2. The CDR3 bases are TGTGCCAGCAGCTTGGTGTCGCTAGCGGGGGGCGCAGATACGCAGTATTTT. Translating it yields CASSLVSLAGGADTQYF.